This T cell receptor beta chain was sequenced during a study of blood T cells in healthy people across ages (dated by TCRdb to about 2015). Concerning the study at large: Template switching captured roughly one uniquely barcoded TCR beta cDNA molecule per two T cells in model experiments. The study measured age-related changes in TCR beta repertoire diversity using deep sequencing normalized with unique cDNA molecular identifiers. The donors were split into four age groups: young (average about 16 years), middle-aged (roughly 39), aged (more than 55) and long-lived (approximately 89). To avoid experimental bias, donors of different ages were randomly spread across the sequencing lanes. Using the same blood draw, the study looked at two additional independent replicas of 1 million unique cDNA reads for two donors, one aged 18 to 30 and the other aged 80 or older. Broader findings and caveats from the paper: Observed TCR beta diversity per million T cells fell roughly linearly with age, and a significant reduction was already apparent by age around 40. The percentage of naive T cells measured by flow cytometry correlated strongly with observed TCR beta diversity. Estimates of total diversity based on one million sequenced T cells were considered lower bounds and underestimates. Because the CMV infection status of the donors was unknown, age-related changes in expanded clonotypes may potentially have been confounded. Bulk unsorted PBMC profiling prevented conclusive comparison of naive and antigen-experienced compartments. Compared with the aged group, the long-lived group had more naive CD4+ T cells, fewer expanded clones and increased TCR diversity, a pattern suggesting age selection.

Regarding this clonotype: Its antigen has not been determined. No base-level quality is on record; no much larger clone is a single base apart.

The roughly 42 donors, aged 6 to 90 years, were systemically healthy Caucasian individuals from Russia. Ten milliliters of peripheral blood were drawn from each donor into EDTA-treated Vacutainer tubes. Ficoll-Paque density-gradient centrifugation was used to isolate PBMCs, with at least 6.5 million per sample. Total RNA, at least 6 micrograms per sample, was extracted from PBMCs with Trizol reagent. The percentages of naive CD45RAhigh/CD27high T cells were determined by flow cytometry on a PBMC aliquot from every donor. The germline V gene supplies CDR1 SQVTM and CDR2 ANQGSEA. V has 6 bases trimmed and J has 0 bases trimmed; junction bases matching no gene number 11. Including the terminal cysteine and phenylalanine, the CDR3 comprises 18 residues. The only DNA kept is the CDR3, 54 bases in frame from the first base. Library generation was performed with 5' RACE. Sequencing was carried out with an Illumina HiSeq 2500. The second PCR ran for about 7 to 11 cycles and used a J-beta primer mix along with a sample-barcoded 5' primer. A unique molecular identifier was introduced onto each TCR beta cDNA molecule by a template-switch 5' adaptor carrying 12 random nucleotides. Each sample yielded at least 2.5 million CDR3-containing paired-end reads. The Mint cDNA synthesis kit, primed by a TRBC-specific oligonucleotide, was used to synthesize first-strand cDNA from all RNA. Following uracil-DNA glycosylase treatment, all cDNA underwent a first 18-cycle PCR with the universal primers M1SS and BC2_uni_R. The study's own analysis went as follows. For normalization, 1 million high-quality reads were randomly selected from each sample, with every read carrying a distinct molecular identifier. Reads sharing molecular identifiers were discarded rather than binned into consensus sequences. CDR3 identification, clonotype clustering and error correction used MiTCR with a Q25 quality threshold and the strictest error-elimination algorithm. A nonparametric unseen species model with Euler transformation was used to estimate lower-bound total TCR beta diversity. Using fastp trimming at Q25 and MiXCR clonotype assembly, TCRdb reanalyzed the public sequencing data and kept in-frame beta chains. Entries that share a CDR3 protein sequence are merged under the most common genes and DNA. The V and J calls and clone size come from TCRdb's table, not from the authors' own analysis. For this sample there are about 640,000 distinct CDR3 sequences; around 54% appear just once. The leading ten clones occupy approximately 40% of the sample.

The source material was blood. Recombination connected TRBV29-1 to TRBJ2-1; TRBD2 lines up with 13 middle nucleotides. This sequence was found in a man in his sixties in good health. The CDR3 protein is CSVRTSGGGRSSYNEQFF. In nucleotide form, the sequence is TGCAGCGTCCGGACTAGCGGGGGCGGCCGCAGCTCCTACAATGAGCAGTTCTTC.